The 13 T cell receptor beta chains given below trace back to one sample, sequenced in a study of cytomegalovirus exposure and HLA in healthy donors. It was with 60 Vbeta and 13 Jbeta primers that the PCR ran. TCRdb's table, derived via immunoSEQ multiplex PCR, lists solely in-frame clones and lacks some. This repertoire shows around 180,000 clones, 81% found once; its top ten account for 1.5% to 2%. Sequencing was performed on PBMCs. These receptors came from a young man in good health and CMV-seronegative.

The rearrangement links TRBV5-4 to TRBJ1-1; tentatively, D is TRBD1 (6 bases). Germline V gene data show CDR1 as SGHNT and CDR2 as YYREEE (reference sequence). V shed 0 bases and J shed 5 bases, with 14 bases lying between them. This CDR3 spans 15 amino acids. The CDR3 region has the DNA TGTGCCAGCAGCTTGGATGAAGTCAGGGGAACTGAAGCTTTCTTT. Its protein is CASSLDEVRGTEAFF.

The gene calls are TRBV9 and TRBJ1-2, with D possibly matching TRBD1 (6 bases). CDR1 SGDLS and CDR2 YYNGEE come from the germline V gene. Trimming cost V 4 bases and J 3 bases, with 16 bases left between them. CDR3 length: 15 amino acids. CDR3 in amino acids: CASSPRTEPYYGYTF. CDR3 nucleotide sequence: TGTGCCAGCAGCCCCCGGACAGAGCCTTACTATGGCTACACCTTC.

V is TRBV9 and J is TRBJ2-5; maybe TRBD2 (5 bases). Germline-derived CDR1 and CDR2 are SGDLS and YYNGEE. V was trimmed by 3 bases and J by 3 bases, leaving 6 bases between them. The CDR3 covers 12 residues. The CDR3 loop reads CASSGEKETQYF. CDR3 nucleotides: TGTGCCAGCAGCGGGGAGAAAGAGACCCAGTACTTC. The full variable domain, in which reference TRBV9 and TRBJ2-5 provide the parts outside the CDR3, is DSGVTQTPKHLITATGQRVTLRCSPRSGDLSVYWYQQSLDQGLQFLIQYYNGEERAKGNILERFSAQQFPDLHSELNLSSLELGDSALYFCASSGEKETQYFGPGTRLLVL.

The chain is built from TRBV5-1 and TRBJ1-1; the match to TRBD1 covers 9 bases. The germline gives CDR1 SGHRS, CDR2 YFSETQ. This CDR3 is 18 amino acids long. The V segment lost 0 bases and the J segment 7 bases; nucleotides outside the gene matches: 16. The CDR3 nucleotides are TGCGCCAGCAGCTTGGGAGTAGCGTTAGTTGGGGGACAGGGTGAAGCTTTCTTT. It translates to CASSLGVALVGGQGEAFF.

The rearrangement links TRBV10-3 to TRBJ1-4; TRBD1 aligns across 10 bases. Germline CDR1 reads ENHRY; CDR2 reads SYGVKD. V was clipped by 4 bases and J by 8 bases; unmatched bases: 4. The CDR3 contains 14 residues. CDR3 bases: TGTGCCATCAGTGGGACAGGGGGAGTAGAAAAACTGTTTTTT. This encodes CAISGTGGVEKLFF.

The rearrangement joins TRBV28 to TRBJ2-3; 15 bases are a match to TRBD2. The CDR3 extends over 16 amino acids. Germline-derived CDR1 and CDR2 are MDHEN and SYDVKM. The V gene end was trimmed by 6 bases and the J gene end by 9 bases; junction bases not matched to a gene: 10. The CDR3 DNA is TGTGCCAGCAGGGGCGGACTAGCGGGAGGGCCGGGAACGCAGTATTTT. It codes for CASRGGLAGGPGTQYF. The full variable domain, completed using reference TRBV28 and TRBJ2-3, is DVKVTQSSRYLVKRTGEKVFLECVQDMDHENMFWYRQDPGLGLRLIYFSYDVKMKEKGDIPEGYSVSREKKERFSLILESASTNQTSMYLCASRGGLAGGPGTQYFGPGTRLTVL.

The rearrangement joins TRBV7-9 to TRBJ2-1, with 9 nucleotides matching TRBD2. The junction had 4 bases not matched to a gene; V was cut back by 6 bases and J by 1 base. Germline CDR1 SEHNR, CDR2 FQNEAQ (reference sequence). The CDR3 contains 15 residues. The CDR3 loop is CASRNTSGSYNEQFF. The CDR3 DNA is TGTGCCAGCAGAAATACTAGCGGGTCCTACAATGAGCAGTTCTTC.

The chain recombines TRBV10-1 with TRBJ2-1; D is uncertain. CDR3 length: 13 residues. Germline values: CDR1 WNHNN, CDR2 SYGVQD (reference sequence). Trimming shortened V by 5 bases and J by 0 bases, and 5 bases separated the two germline ends. The CDR3 DNA sequence: TGCGCCAGCAGTAAGAGCTCCTACAATGAGCAGTTCTTC. This translates into CASSKSSYNEQFF.

This clone was seen a single time. The chain couples TRBV29-1 to TRBJ2-2; 10 bases are shared with TRBD1. This CDR3 has 14 amino acids. The germline CDR1 and CDR2 sequences are SQVTM and ANQGSEA. V trimming: 8 bases; J trimming: 6 bases; junction bases outside the gene matches: 9. The CDR3 protein is CSFRDRGSSGELFF. CDR3 in DNA: TGCAGCTTTAGGGACAGGGGTTCTTCCGGGGAGCTGTTTTTT.

The genes are TRBV10-2 and TRBJ2-7; D might be TRBD1 (7 bases). CDR1 is WSHSY, CDR2 SAAADI, per germline. The length of the CDR3 is 15 residues. V was clipped by 11 bases and J by 0 bases, with 20 bases between them. The CDR3 nucleotides read TGCGCCGGAGGGACAGCCCTCAGAAGCTCCTACGAGCAGTACTTC. Translation gives CAGGTALRSSYEQYF.

V usage is TRBV7-9 and J usage is TRBJ2-1; TRBD1 aligns across 10 bases. CDR3 size: 15 residues. Germline V gene data show CDR1 as SEHNR and CDR2 as FQNEAQ (reference sequence). The V gene end was trimmed by 4 bases and the J gene end by 7 bases; junction bases not matched to a gene: 7. The CDR3 DNA is TGTGCCAGCAGCTCCGGGACAGGGGCCCTAAATGAGCAGTTCTTC. Translation gives CASSSGTGALNEQFF. The variable domain in full, with the rest retrieved from reference TRBV7-9 and TRBJ2-1, is DTGVSQNPRHKITKRGQNVTFRCDPISEHNRLYWYRQTLGQGPEFLTYFQNEAQLEKSRLLSDRFSAERPKGSFSTLEIQRTEQGDSAMYLCASSSGTGALNEQFFGPGTRLTVL.

This chain links TRBV6-1 with TRBJ1-4; possibly TRBD1 for D (6 bases). The CDR3 consists of 19 residues. Per germline, CDR1 MNHNS and CDR2 SASEGT. V was cut by 2 bases and J by 0 bases, with 19 bases left in between. The CDR3 here is CASSELPAGAIATNEKLFF. The CDR3 nucleotides read TGTGCCAGCAGTGAATTACCGGCAGGGGCGATCGCAACTAATGAAAAACTGTTTTTT.

The chain recombines TRBV7-2 with TRBJ1-2; D is possibly TRBD1 (6 bases). Per the germline V gene, CDR1 is SGHTA and CDR2 is FQGNSA. CDR3 length: 14 residues. V lost 3 bases to trimming and J lost 5 bases, with 13 bases between them. The CDR3 bases are TGTGCCAGCAGCTTTGGGGGAGGGGGTTATGGCTACACCTTC. Its protein product is CASSFGGGGYGYTF.